Reported below is one T cell receptor (beta chain). Its specificity is unknown. This record comes from a study of cytomegalovirus exposure and HLA in healthy donors. Study-wide points: Presence/absence analyses assumed roughly uniform sequencing depth across donors.

The CDR3 contains 14 residues. Trimming left V 1 base short and J 9 bases short, with 15 bases between. Germline V gives CDR1 SGHVS, CDR2 FQNEAQ. The primer mix had 60 Vbeta and 13 Jbeta primers. Clones were read by immunoSEQ multiplex PCR, and TCRdb kept only the in-frame ones, dropping some. The data hold some 120,000 clones, with about three quarters observed a single time. The sequenced sample consisted of PBMCs. This sequence joins TRBV7-8 and TRBJ1-2, with a weak D call TRBD1 (6 bases). The TCR originated in a man aged 25 to 40 in good health and CMV-seronegative. The CDR3 sequence is CASSLEGFGGRYTF. The CDR3 nucleotides read TGTGCCAGCAGCTTAGAGGGGTTTGGGGGCCGCTACACCTTC.